This record looks at one T cell receptor beta chain sequence and its context. Its antigen is currently unknown. PCR primers comprised 60 Vbeta and 13 Jbeta primers. TCRdb's table, derived via immunoSEQ multiplex PCR, lists solely in-frame clones and lacks some. Of about 220,000 clones in the sample, over 65% were seen once. The sample belongs to a study of cytomegalovirus exposure and HLA in healthy donors. Study-wide results and caveats: Presence/absence analyses assumed roughly uniform sequencing depth across donors, which may not hold. TRBV6-2, TRBV6-3 and other indistinguishable V segments were excluded. A previous analysis found most TCR beta V segments productive roughly 87% or roughly 30% of the time. An observed cluster of highly shared sequence variants was recorded as a likely sequencing artifact.

Trimming removed 4 bases from V and 3 bases from J, with 17 bases in between. Germline V gene data show CDR1 as SGHDT and CDR2 as YYEEEE. This CDR3 region has 15 residues. Input material: PBMCs. V and J are TRBV5-6 and TRBJ2-7, with TRBD1 as a possible D gene (6 bases). This receptor was taken from a man younger than 30 in good health and CMV-seronegative. CDR3 sequence (DNA): TGTGCCAGCAGCCCGAACGCGGACAGATACTACGAGCAGTACTTC. This encodes CASSPNADRYYEQYF.